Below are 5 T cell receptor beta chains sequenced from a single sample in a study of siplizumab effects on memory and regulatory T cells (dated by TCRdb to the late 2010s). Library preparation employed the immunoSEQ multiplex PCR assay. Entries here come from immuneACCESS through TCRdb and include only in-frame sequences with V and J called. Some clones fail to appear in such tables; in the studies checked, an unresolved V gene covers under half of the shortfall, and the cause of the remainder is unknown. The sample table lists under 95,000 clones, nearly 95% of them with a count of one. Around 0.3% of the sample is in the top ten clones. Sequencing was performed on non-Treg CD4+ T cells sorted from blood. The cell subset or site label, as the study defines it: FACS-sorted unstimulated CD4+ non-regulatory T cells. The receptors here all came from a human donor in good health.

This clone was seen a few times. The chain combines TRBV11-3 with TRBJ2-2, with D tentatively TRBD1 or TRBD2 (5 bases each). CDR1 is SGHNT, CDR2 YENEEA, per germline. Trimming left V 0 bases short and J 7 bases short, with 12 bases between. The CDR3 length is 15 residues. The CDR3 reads CASSLDSGTGGELFF. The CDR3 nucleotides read TGTGCCAGCAGCTTAGATAGTGGGACGGGCGGGGAGCTGTTTTTT. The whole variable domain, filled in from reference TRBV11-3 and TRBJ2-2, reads EAGVVQSPRYKIIEKKQPVAFWCNPISGHNTLYWYLQNLGQGPELLIRYENEEAVDDSQLPKDRFSAERLKGVDSTLKIQPAELGDSAVYLCASSLDSGTGGELFFGEGSRLTVL.

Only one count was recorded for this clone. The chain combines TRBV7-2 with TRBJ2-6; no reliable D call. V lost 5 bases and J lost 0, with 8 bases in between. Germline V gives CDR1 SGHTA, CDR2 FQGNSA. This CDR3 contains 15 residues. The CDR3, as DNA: TGTGCCAGCAGCCTCTACAGCTCTGGGGCCAACGTCCTGACTTTC. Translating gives CASSLYSSGANVLTF.

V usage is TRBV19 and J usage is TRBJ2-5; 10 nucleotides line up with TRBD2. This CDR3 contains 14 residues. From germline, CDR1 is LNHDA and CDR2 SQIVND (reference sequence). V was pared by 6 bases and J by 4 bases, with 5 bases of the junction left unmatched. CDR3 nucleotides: TGTGCCAGTAGGGCTAGCGGGGGCGGAGAGACCCAGTACTTC. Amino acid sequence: CASRASGGGETQYF.

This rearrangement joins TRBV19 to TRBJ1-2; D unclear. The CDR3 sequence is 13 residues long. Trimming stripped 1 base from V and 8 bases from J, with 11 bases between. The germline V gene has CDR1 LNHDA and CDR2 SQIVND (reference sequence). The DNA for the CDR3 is TGTGCCAGTAGTATAGGAGGCGGCGGGGGCTACACCTTC. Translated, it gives CASSIGGGGGYTF.

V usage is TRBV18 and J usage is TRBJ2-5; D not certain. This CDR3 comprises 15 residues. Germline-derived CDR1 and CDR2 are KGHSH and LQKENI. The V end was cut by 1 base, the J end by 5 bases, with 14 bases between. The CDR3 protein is CASSPLSDVEETQYF. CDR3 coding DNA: TGTGCCAGCTCACCACTGAGTGACGTGGAGGAGACCCAGTACTTC.